This TCR beta chain was sequenced for a study of T cells in Graves' hyperthyroidism and ophthalmopathy (dated by TCRdb to between 2017 and 2020). Concerning the study at large: Peripheral blood was collected at initial diagnosis, before any treatment. To identify TCR V-J signatures that set the groups apart, the researchers used a discovery cohort of 100 patients, made up of 40 to 45 with Graves' ophthalmopathy and about 60 with stable Graves' hyperthyroidism. For training and testing, the roughly 93 patients in the discovery cohort were randomly divided in a 7:3 ratio. Thyroid tissue and blood T-cell repertoires from several Graves' hyperthyroidism patients were also compared in the study. Once sampling was done, hyperthyroidism patients were given methimazole at a starting dose of 30 mg daily, whereas ophthalmopathy patients were given high-dose intravenous methylprednisolone. The paper reports TCR Vbeta CDR3 sequencing of approximately 140 peripheral blood samples: approximately 41 ophthalmopathy, about 75 hyperthyroidism and around 17 progressor patients. Prospective prediction of ophthalmopathy was tested in an independent validation cohort of about 19 hyperthyroidism patients and 17 patients who later progressed to ophthalmopathy.

The germline V gene gives CDR1 as SGHVS and CDR2 as FQNEAQ. Counted from cysteine to phenylalanine, this CDR3 has 15 amino acids. Solely the CDR3 DNA is kept, with 45 bases framed from the first base. Stable Graves' hyperthyroidism was defined as no progression to ophthalmopathy during 18 months of follow-up. The hyperthyroidism patients were between 18 and 65 years old and newly diagnosed, with a disease duration of less than 2 months. Patients with uncontrolled infections, other autoimmune diseases, pregnancy or lactation were excluded. Diagnoses relied on clinical symptoms, serum thyroxine and TRAb, thyroid ultrasound and orbital computed tomography. Ficoll-Paque density gradient centrifugation was used to isolate PBMCs from 9.5 to 10 ml of fresh peripheral blood. Trizol reagent was used to extract total RNA, and RNA quality was then checked on an Agilent 2100 Bioanalyzer. About this clonotype itself: Its specific antigen is unknown. An end of the junction does not agree with germline; a read error may underlie this.

The TCR beta CDR3 regions were amplified from the RNA transcripts. For the first round of RT-PCR on the TCR CDR3, the HTBI primer set was used together with the Qiagen OneStep RT-PCR kit. The libraries were constructed in a second round of multiplex PCR and then size-selected and purified. Libraries were sequenced paired-end with 100 bp reads on an Illumina HiSeq2000. Turning to the authors' computational methods: SOAPnuke was used to process the raw data, removing reads that contained adapters or uncalled bases, had a mean Phred below 15, or lacked an exact match to the constant primer or identifier. COPE v1.2.5 was used to merge the high-quality paired reads, and each unique nucleotide sequence was defined as a clonotype. MiTCR v1.1 was used to align clonotypes to the IMGT TRBV, TRBD and TRBJ reference segments. The analysis included only V-J combinations with a frequency above 0.0001, which together covered more than 99% of the repertoires. The TCS score was defined as F50 (clonal expansion) divided by E x V (chaos), with BLOSUM62-based TCRdist calculated between CDR3 peptides within each V-J. Welch's t-statistics and random forest reduced around 550 V-J features to about 12, which were used in a naive Bayes classifier (R e1071). Thyroid-blood repertoire similarity was quantified with the Morisita-Horn index. Starting from the raw public reads, TCRdb applied fastp trimming at Q25, assembled clones with MiXCR and retained in-frame beta chains. Each CDR3 protein gets just one entry, which takes the most common genes and DNA from the rows behind it. The V and J calls here are based on TCRdb, not the publication. The sample has hundreds of thousands of distinct CDR3 sequences on record, about two fifths of them singletons. The ten most abundant clones make up 7.5% to 9.5% of the sample.

The investigation overall reported the following: Most expanded thyroid clonotypes (frequency above 0.001) were also detected in blood, a finding suggesting that blood repertoires may reflect thyroid immune responses. During validation, the model predicted progression to ophthalmopathy a median of about 6.5 months ahead of onset, with around 65% sensitivity and 72.22% specificity. Sample size was not statistically predetermined, and blinding of investigators to group allocation was not performed. A model built on a 13 V-J signature distinguished ophthalmopathy from stable hyperthyroidism, reaching approximately 89% sensitivity and approximately 83% specificity in cross-validation and 80%/75% in testing.

The rearrangement combines TRBV7-8 with TRBJ1-1, with the D gene not clear enough to name. The clonotype originates from a man between 18 and 29 years old with Graves' hyperthyroidism. Sequencing was done on a sample of blood. The nucleotide sequence is TGCGCCAGCAGCCAAAACCAGTTATGGGGAACTGAAGCTTTCTTT. This sequence encodes CASSQNQLWGTEAFF.